This T cell receptor beta chain emerged from a study of CD8 T cells in Susac syndrome. With random hexamers, roughly 0.45 to 1 ug RNA was reverse transcribed. TCR beta CDR3 was amplified by immunoSEQ multiplex PCR. This amplification extended across 54 Vbeta and 13 Jbeta segments. TCRdb recomputed calls from the immunoSEQ multiplex PCR reads with MiXCR, one row per CDR3 protein. The sample gives about 300,000 distinct CDR3 sequences, 65% to 90% of which show up once; 0.21% is in the top ten. Sequencing input: CD8+ T cells from PBMCs. This sequence was found in a human donor with multiple sclerosis.

DNA of the CDR3: TGTGCCAGCAGTTACGTAGTAGGTTTGACCGGGGAGCTGTTTTTT. Protein sequence: CASSYVVGLTGELFF. The rearrangement uses TRBV6-6 and TRBJ2-2; D gene ambiguous. Trimming removed 2 bases from V and 5 bases from J, with 12 bases in between. Germline V gene sequence: CDR1 MNHNY, CDR2 SVGAGI (reference sequence). The length of the CDR3 is 15 residues.